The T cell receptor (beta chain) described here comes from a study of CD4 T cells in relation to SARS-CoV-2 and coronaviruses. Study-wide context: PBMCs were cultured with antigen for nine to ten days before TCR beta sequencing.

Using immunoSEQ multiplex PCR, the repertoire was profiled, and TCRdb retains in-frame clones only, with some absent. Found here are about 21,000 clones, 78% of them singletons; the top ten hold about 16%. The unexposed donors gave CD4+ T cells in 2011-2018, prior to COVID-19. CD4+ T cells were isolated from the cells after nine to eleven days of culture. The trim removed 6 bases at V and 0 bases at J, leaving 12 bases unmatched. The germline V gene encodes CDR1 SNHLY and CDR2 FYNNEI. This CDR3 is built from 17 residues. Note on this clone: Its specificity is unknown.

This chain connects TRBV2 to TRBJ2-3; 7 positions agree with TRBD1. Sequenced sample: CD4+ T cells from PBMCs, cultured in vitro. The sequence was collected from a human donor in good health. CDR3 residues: CASRARVGQSSTDTQYF. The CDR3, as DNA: TGTGCCAGCAGGGCCAGGGTGGGACAGTCAAGCACAGATACGCAGTATTTT.